A single sample gave rise to the 17 T cell receptor beta chains below, sequenced in a study of T-cell reconstitution after alpha-beta-depleted transplantation in children. TCRbeta library preparation incorporated unique molecular identifiers. TCRdb reprocessed the PCR reads with MiXCR, giving one entry per CDR3 protein. The sample carries more than 500,000 distinct CDR3 sequences, about an eighth recorded once. The sample was PBMCs, mostly from graft donor cells, taken 180 days after TCRalphabeta/CD19-depleted stem cell transplant. The receptor source for this set is a female patient aged 2-15 years who had a stem cell transplant for aplastic anemia, so the T cells may come from the graft donor.

This clonotype was counted only a few times. The chain is built from TRBV3-1 and TRBJ2-5, with 10 bases matching TRBD2. Germline CDR1 reads LGHDT; CDR2 reads YNNKEL (reference sequence). The V and J ends lost 3 bases and 6 bases, in that order; junction bases with no gene match: 7. CDR3 size: 15 residues. The CDR3 spells CASSQSSGSGKTQYF. The CDR3 region has the DNA TGTGCCAGCAGCCAGTCTAGCGGGAGTGGGAAGACCCAGTACTTC.

The chain carries TRBV20-1 and TRBJ1-6; no clear D gene. This CDR3 contains 14 residues. CDR1 DFQATT and CDR2 SNEGSKA come from the germline V gene (reference sequence). CDR3 region: CSPGSAGVSSPLHF. The CDR3 bases are TGCAGCCCCGGCTCTGCGGGCGTGAGTTCACCCCTCCACTTT.

This clonotype was counted at least ten times. V gene TRBV27 combines with J gene TRBJ2-1, with TRBD2 matching over 15 bases. The ends lost 8 bases at V and 3 bases at J; junction bases unmatched: 5. Germline-derived CDR1 and CDR2 are MNHEY and SMNVEV (reference sequence). This CDR3 comprises 16 residues. The CDR3: CASESGLAGGYNEQFF. The CDR3 DNA is TGTGCCAGCGAATCGGGACTAGCGGGAGGCTACAATGAGCAGTTCTTC.

This clonotype was observed a handful of times. The rearrangement joins TRBV5-6 to TRBJ2-7; 11 nucleotides match TRBD2. Germline values: CDR1 SGHDT, CDR2 YYEEEE. V dropped 4 bases and J dropped 6; count of bases not matched to a gene: 6. The CDR3 is made up of 14 amino acids. CDR3 residues: CASSESSGRFEQYF. The CDR3 region has the DNA TGTGCCAGCAGCGAATCTAGCGGGAGGTTCGAGCAGTACTTC.

The gene calls are TRBV30 and TRBJ2-4, with D perhaps given as TRBD1 or TRBD2 (5 bases each). This CDR3 has 15 residues. Trimming left V 2 bases short and J 0 bases short, with 11 bases between. The germline CDR1 and CDR2 sequences are GTSNPN and SVGIG (reference sequence). The CDR3 nucleotides read TGTGCCTGGAGTACTGGGACCCTAGCCAAAAACATTCAGTACTTC. Protein product: CAWSTGTLAKNIQYF.

The chain combines TRBV12-3 or TRBV12-4 with TRBJ2-1, with a weak D call TRBD1 (6 bases). V lost 0 bases and J lost 3, with 12 bases in between. The CDR3 loop spans 16 amino acids. CDR3 coding DNA: TGTGCCAGCAGTTTAGCGCAGGGGCCTTACTACAATGAGCAGTTCTTC. Translated: CASSLAQGPYYNEQFF.

This clonotype was seen a few times. The chain uses TRBV20-1 and TRBJ2-7, with 8 bases that match TRBD1. With V trimmed by 6 bases and J by 4 bases, 5 bases remained unmatched. The germline V gene has CDR1 DFQATT and CDR2 SNEGSKA (reference sequence). The CDR3 covers 12 residues. The CDR3 nucleotides are TGCAGTGCCGGGGACAGGTTTTACGAGCAGTACTTC. Residues: CSAGDRFYEQYF.

There are a few counts of this clonotype. The chain employs TRBV7-9 and TRBJ2-1; D assignment may be TRBD1 or TRBD2 (5 bases each). Germline assignment: CDR1 SEHNR and CDR2 FQNEAQ (reference sequence). The CDR3 runs to 15 residues. Trimming pared 5 bases from V and 6 bases from J, leaving 17 bases between. DNA for the CDR3: TGTGCCAGCAGCCGAGGCCCCGGGACCAGCAATGAGCAGTTCTTC. This sequence encodes CASSRGPGTSNEQFF.

With respect to this clonotype: Germline and junction disagree at one end, which may indicate a read error. This sequence joins TRBV7-6 and TRBJ2-3, with D possibly matching TRBD2 (5 bases). CDR3 length: 13 residues. From germline, CDR1 is SGHVS and CDR2 FNYEAQ. The CDR3 protein is CASSLFFGDTKYF. In DNA, the CDR3 is TGTGCCAGCAGCTTATTTTTCGGGGATACGAAGTATTTT.

Many counts were recorded for this clonotype. V and J are TRBV12-3 or TRBV12-4 and TRBJ2-1; a possible D gene is TRBD2 (7 bases). The V end was cut by 6 bases, the J end by 4 bases, with 16 bases between. The CDR3 is 15 amino acids. The CDR3 nucleotides read TGTGCCAGCAGGTGGGGCGGGGGCGGATACAATGAGCAGTTCTTC. As protein: CASRWGGGGYNEQFF.

The gene calls are TRBV4-3 and TRBJ2-2; the D gene is possibly TRBD1 (6 bases). V was shortened by 6 bases and J by 3 bases, with 14 bases between the two germline ends. The germline CDR1 and CDR2 sequences are LGHNA and YSLEER. The CDR3 has 15 amino acids. Here the CDR3 DNA reads TGCGCCAGCAGTCGCCGGGACACAGACACCGGGGAGCTGTTTTTT. Residues: CASSRRDTDTGELFF.

The V gene is TRBV5-6, the J gene TRBJ2-7; D may be TRBD2 (5 bases). There are 12 residues in the CDR3. Trimming took 4 bases from V and 3 from J, leaving 8 bases between them. The germline V gene encodes CDR1 SGHDT and CDR2 YYEEEE. The CDR3 bases are TGTGCCAGCAGCACCGGACTCTACGAGCAGTACTTC. Translation: CASSTGLYEQYF.

There are a few counts of this clonotype. This chain links TRBV28 with TRBJ2-7, with 9 bases lining up with TRBD1. Trimming took 3 bases from V and 5 from J; bases not matched to a gene: 8. Germline values: CDR1 MDHEN, CDR2 SYDVKM. The CDR3 loop spans 15 amino acids. The CDR3 loop reads CASSFADRGFDEQYF. CDR3 DNA: TGTGCCAGCAGTTTCGCGGACAGGGGATTTGACGAGCAGTACTTC.

This clonotype appeared a few times. The chain employs TRBV5-6 and TRBJ2-1; 8 nucleotides agree with TRBD2. Germline V lookup: CDR1 SGHDT, CDR2 YYEEEE. This CDR3 is built from 13 residues. V lost 5 bases to trimming and J lost 10 bases; unmatched junction nucleotides: 8. The CDR3 spells CASSRGGGIEQFF. The CDR3 coding sequence is TGTGCCAGCAGTCGGGGGGGCGGGATCGAGCAGTTCTTC.

In its sample, this clonotype was seen many times. The chain has TRBV6-2 or TRBV6-3 and TRBJ2-3; D is unclear. Germline CDR1 MNHEY, CDR2 SVGEGT. Trimming left V 0 bases short and J 2 bases short, with 21 bases between. The CDR3 extends over 19 amino acids. The DNA for the CDR3 is TGTGCCAGCAGTTACTCCCCCGGCGGTGCTAAATCGACCACAGATACGCAGTATTTT. Translation: CASSYSPGGAKSTTDTQYF.

This clonotype was counted a few times. V usage is TRBV4-3 and J usage is TRBJ2-3; unclear D gene. Trimming shortened V by 0 bases and J by 2 bases, and 6 bases separated the two germline ends. Germline CDR1 LGHNA, CDR2 YSLEER. This CDR3 is 14 amino acids long. For the CDR3, the DNA is TGCGCCAGCAGCCAAGACTACTCCACAGATACGCAGTATTTT. Translated: CASSQDYSTDTQYF.

The chain employs TRBV7-3 and TRBJ2-1; 9 bases are shared with TRBD2. Germline V gene data show CDR1 as SGHTA and CDR2 as FQGTGA. After removal of 6 bases from V and 8 bases from J, the junction contained 5 bases not matched to a gene. The CDR3 is made up of 13 amino acids. Here the CDR3 DNA reads TGTGCCAGCAGTCCAAGCGGGGGGTATGAGCAGTTCTTC. Amino acids: CASSPSGGYEQFF.